The source of this T cell receptor beta chain is a study of OX40 agonist ivuxolimab in advanced cancers. The germline V gene encodes CDR1 SGHNT and CDR2 YYREEE (reference sequence). The CDR3 has 14 amino acids. Trimming stripped 4 bases from V and 1 base from J, with 11 bases between. Profiling relied on immunoSEQ multiplex PCR, and the TCRdb table lists in-frame clones only, not all of them. The sample lists over 65,000 clones, over 70% occurring once. This receptor was taken from an adult with an advanced solid tumor such as melanoma, head and neck, liver or kidney cancer. The sample here was CD4+ or CD8+ T cells sorted from blood, taken in a trial of the OX40 agonist ivuxolimab. The rearrangement links TRBV5-4 to TRBJ1-1; D is undetermined. The CDR3, as DNA: TGTGCCAGCAGCCAAGATCACGGGAACACTGAAGCTTTCTTT. Translating it yields CASSQDHGNTEAFF.